This is a list of T cell receptor beta chains from one sample in a study of CD8+ T cells in alopecia areata. Clones were read by immunoSEQ multiplex PCR, and TCRdb kept only the in-frame ones, dropping some. The table includes some 190,000 clones, roughly 46% detected once. The starting material was CD8+ T cells sorted from blood, obtained around week 54, from a patient treated with tofacitinib. The origin of the receptors is a human donor with alopecia areata. Both conserved end residues are part of each CDR3. The D gene is left open where the match is weak. Expanded clones get a size class; other rows say once, few or many, or leave the size out.

d_call	v_call	j_call	clone_size	cdr3_aa	cdr3_nt
NA	TRBV25-1	TRBJ2-3	NA	CASKGIEDTQYF	TGTGCCAGCAAGGGGATCGAGGATACGCAGTATTTT
TRBD2	TRBV15	TRBJ2-1	few	CATSRMVGSGGAPNEQFF	TGTGCCACCAGCAGGATGGTCGGGAGCGGGGGGGCACCCAATGAGCAGTTCTTC
NA	TRBV7-9	TRBJ2-5	NA	CASSFSGVETQYF	TGTGCCAGCAGCTTCTCGGGGGTAGAGACCCAGTACTTC
TRBD2	TRBV9	TRBJ2-1	few	CASSVGEGRVHGQFF	TGTGCCAGCAGCGTAGGGGAGGGACGGGTGCACGGGCAGTTCTTC
NA	TRBV27	TRBJ2-1	NA	CASSLGRYNEQFF	TGTGCCAGCAGTTTAGGCAGGTACAATGAGCAGTTCTTC
NA	TRBV10-3	TRBJ1-2	few	CAISDSSLNYGYTF	TGTGCCATCAGCGACAGTTCCTTAAACTATGGCTACACCTTC
NA	TRBV2	TRBJ2-2	NA	CASSADAGELFF	TGTGCCAGCAGTGCTGACGCCGGGGAGCTGTTTTTT
NA	TRBV25-1	TRBJ1-1	NA	CASSNQGPTEAFF	TGTGCCAGCAGTAACCAAGGGCCGACTGAAGCTTTCTTT
NA	TRBV9	TRBJ1-6	NA	CASSVSLIDSPLHF	TGTGCCAGCAGCGTCTCGCTGATAGATTCACCCCTCCACTTT
NA	TRBV27	TRBJ1-1	NA	CASSQNARGLNTEAFF	TGTGCCAGCAGCCAGAATGCGAGGGGTTTGAACACTGAAGCTTTCTTT